Each of the 19 T cell receptor beta chains below was sequenced from the same sample in a study of blood T cell repertoires in COVID-19. Here immunoSEQ multiplex PCR was the method, and the copy in TCRdb shows in-frame clones only, minus some. The table has just over 75,000 clones, around 83% seen once. Specimen: peripheral blood. The receptors come from a middle-aged man with acute or convalescent COVID-19.

This clone was seen a handful of times. The chain is built from TRBV28 and TRBJ1-6; D is perhaps TRBD1 (5 bases). Trimming took off 5 bases at V and 8 bases at J, with 16 bases between the two ends. Per the germline V gene, CDR1 is MDHEN and CDR2 is SYDVKM. The CDR3 covers 15 residues. The CDR3: CASSQPGLFDSPLHF. The CDR3 region has the DNA TGTGCCAGCAGTCAACCGGGACTTTTTGATTCACCCCTCCACTTT.

The chain uses TRBV24-1 and TRBJ1-5; D possibly corresponds to TRBD1 (6 bases). The CDR3 sequence is 14 residues long. The V end lost 4 bases, the J end lost 5 bases, and 11 bases lay between the germline ends. Germline assignment: CDR1 KGHDR and CDR2 SFDVKD. In nucleotides, the CDR3 is TGTGCCACCAGTGACAAGGACAGCTATCAGCCCCAGCATTTT. Its translation is CATSDKDSYQPQHF.

The chain employs TRBV27 and TRBJ2-7, with D possibly matching TRBD2 (6 bases). The germline CDR1 and CDR2 sequences are MNHEY and SMNVEV (reference sequence). V was trimmed by 2 bases and J by 2 bases, leaving 13 bases between them. The CDR3 has 15 residues. CDR3 sequence reads: CASSLRQGGTYEQYF. CDR3 bases: TGTGCCAGCAGTTTACGGCAGGGAGGCACCTACGAGCAGTACTTC.

The V call is TRBV7-2, the J call TRBJ1-1; TRBD1 is a possible D gene (5 bases). CDR3 length equals 16 residues. CDR1 SGHTA and CDR2 FQGNSA come from the germline V gene. V was pared by 2 bases and J by 0 bases, with 13 bases between. This CDR3 reads CASSLMEPRVNTEAFF. CDR3 DNA: TGTGCCAGCAGCTTAATGGAACCCAGGGTGAACACTGAAGCTTTCTTT.

The rearrangement uses TRBV10-3 and TRBJ2-7; D might be TRBD1 (6 bases). Deletions cut 4 bases from V and 6 bases from J, with 16 bases between. Germline loops: CDR1 ENHRY, CDR2 SYGVKD. This CDR3 is built from 14 residues. CDR3 in amino acids: CAISATGPPREQYF. CDR3 DNA sequence: TGTGCCATCAGTGCGACAGGTCCTCCGCGCGAGCAGTACTTC.

This rearrangement joins TRBV7-9 to TRBJ1-1; 11 bases match TRBD1. The CDR3 sequence is 15 residues long. The J segment lost 3 bases and the V segment lost 4 bases, leaving 4 bases of the junction unmatched. CDR1 is SEHNR, CDR2 FQNEAQ, per germline (reference sequence). Written as DNA, the CDR3 is TGTGCCAGCAGCTCACCGGGACAGGGGGACACTGAAGCTTTCTTT. Translating it yields CASSSPGQGDTEAFF. Variable domain in full (rest from reference TRBV7-9 and TRBJ1-1): DTGVSQNPRHKITKRGQNVTFRCDPISEHNRLYWYRQTLGQGPEFLTYFQNEAQLEKSRLLSDRFSAERPKGSFSTLEIQRTEQGDSAMYLCASSSPGQGDTEAFFGQGTRLTVV.

This chain links TRBV4-2 with TRBJ1-1; 8 bases map to TRBD1. Looked up from germline, CDR1 is LGHNA and CDR2 is YNFKEQ. J was trimmed by 5 bases and V by 0 bases; bases with no gene match: 8. There are 16 residues in the CDR3. The CDR3 is CASSQDRAGGWTEAFF. The CDR3 nucleotides are TGTGCCAGCAGCCAAGATAGGGCAGGGGGCTGGACTGAAGCTTTCTTT.

This chain links TRBV4-3 with TRBJ1-1, with D hard to call. The CDR3 contains 13 residues. CDR1 is LGHNA and CDR2 is YSLEER in the germline V gene. Trimming took off 2 bases at V and 8 bases at J, with 12 bases between the two ends. CDR3 loop: CASSQRGGEEAFF. The CDR3 DNA reads as TGCGCCAGCAGCCAAAGAGGAGGAGAAGAAGCTTTCTTT.

The V and J genes are TRBV19 and TRBJ1-2, with TRBD1 matching over 7 bases. V shed 4 bases and J 3 bases; nucleotides not matched to a gene: 11. The germline gives CDR1 LNHDA, CDR2 SQIVND (reference sequence). The CDR3 extends over 16 amino acids. The CDR3 spells CASSTLTWDSHYGYTF. The CDR3 DNA reads TGTGCCAGTAGTACCTTAACATGGGACAGTCACTATGGCTACACCTTC.

The rearrangement joins TRBV2 to TRBJ2-7; 7 bases match TRBD1. V dropped 6 bases and J dropped 4; count of bases not matched to a gene: 6. This CDR3 is 13 amino acids long. Looked up from germline, CDR1 is SNHLY and CDR2 is FYNNEI. CDR3 in amino acids: CASRKGAGYEQYF. DNA for the CDR3: TGTGCCAGCAGAAAGGGGGCTGGGTACGAGCAGTACTTC.

CDR3 loop: CASSLAGGPGQPQHF. The CDR3 DNA reads TGCGCCAGCAGCTTGGCTGGGGGCCCGGGTCAGCCCCAGCATTTT. The chain employs TRBV5-1 and TRBJ1-5; TRBD1 is a possible D gene (6 bases). The CDR3 totals 15 residues. V dropped 0 bases and J dropped 6 bases, with 13 bases sitting between them. The germline gives CDR1 SGHRS, CDR2 YFSETQ.

V usage is TRBV6-2 or TRBV6-3 and J usage is TRBJ1-1, with D possibly being TRBD1 (5 bases). V dropped 1 base and J dropped 5 bases, with 17 bases sitting between them. This CDR3 is built from 16 residues. CDR1 and CDR2 (germline): MNHEY, SVGEGT. The CDR3 spells CASSYFRGGVGTEAFF. The CDR3 DNA follows: TGTGCCAGCAGTTACTTTCGTGGGGGGGTAGGAACTGAAGCTTTCTTT.

The chain couples TRBV7-2 to TRBJ1-3, with D possibly being TRBD1 (5 bases). V lost 0 bases and J lost 0, with 12 bases in between. CDR1 is SGHTA, CDR2 FQGNSA, per germline. CDR3 length equals 17 residues. CDR3 amino acids: CASSLAMGGTSGNTIYF. The CDR3 DNA follows: TGTGCCAGCAGCTTAGCGATGGGGGGGACCTCTGGAAACACCATATATTTT. Based on the CDR3 plus reference TRBV7-2 and TRBJ1-3, the full variable domain is GAGVSQSPSNKVTEKGKDVELRCDPISGHTALYWYRQSLGQGLEFLIYFQGNSAPDKSGLPSDRFSAERTGGSVSTLTIQRTQQEDSAVYLCASSLAMGGTSGNTIYFGEGSWLTVV.

J is TRBJ2-3 and V is TRBV7-2; tentatively, D is TRBD1 (6 bases). The CDR3 is 15 amino acids. Trimming removed 1 base from V and 6 bases from J, with 14 bases in between. CDR1 and CDR2 from the germline V gene are SGHTA and FQGNSA. The CDR3, as DNA: TGTGCCAGCAGCTTAGTAGGGACAAGGGTGGATACGCAGTATTTT. Translated: CASSLVGTRVDTQYF.

The chain is built from TRBV15 and TRBJ1-1; the D gene is possibly TRBD1 (5 bases). Germline lookup yields CDR1 LNHNV and CDR2 YYDKDF (reference sequence). The CDR3 has 15 amino acids. V lost 6 bases and J lost 2, with 16 bases in between. The CDR3 region has the DNA TGTGCCACCAGTAGCAGGGTATGGGGAAACACTGAAGCTTTCTTT. It is translated as CATSSRVWGNTEAFF.

The chain carries TRBV5-8 and TRBJ1-6; 8 bases agree with TRBD1. With V trimmed by 4 bases and J by 0 bases, 6 bases remained unmatched. Germline V gives CDR1 SGHTS, CDR2 YDEGEE. The CDR3 runs 17 residues. The CDR3 region is CASSLRTGTSYNSPLHF. As DNA, the CDR3 is TGTGCCAGCAGCCTTAGGACAGGGACCTCCTATAATTCACCCCTCCACTTT.

This clone was observed once. The V and J genes are TRBV18 and TRBJ2-3, with 7 bases matching TRBD1. Per germline, CDR1 KGHSH and CDR2 LQKENI. V dropped 2 bases and J dropped 6; count of bases not matched to a gene: 5. The CDR3 runs 14 residues. CDR3 residues: CASSPLRGRDTQYF. The CDR3 nucleotides are TGTGCCAGCTCACCATTGAGGGGGCGCGATACGCAGTATTTT.

Here the CDR3 reads CASSDGGVAGLNTGELFF. DNA for the CDR3: TGTGCCAGCAGCGACGGAGGAGTAGCGGGACTGAACACCGGGGAGCTGTTTTTT. The chain recombines TRBV11-3 with TRBJ2-2; 8 nucleotides agree with TRBD2. Per the germline V gene, CDR1 is SGHNT and CDR2 is YENEEA. The junction had 12 bases not matched to a gene; V was cut back by 5 bases and J by 1 base. The CDR3 spans 18 residues.

This rearrangement joins TRBV6-5 to TRBJ1-1, with a tentative D call TRBD1 (6 bases). The V end lost 4 bases, the J end lost 7 bases, and 16 bases lay between the germline ends. This CDR3 has 14 residues. Per germline, CDR1 MNHEY and CDR2 SVGAGI. The CDR3 protein is CASSSQSGQLEAFF. DNA of the CDR3: TGTGCCAGCAGTTCACAATCCGGACAGCTTGAAGCTTTCTTT.